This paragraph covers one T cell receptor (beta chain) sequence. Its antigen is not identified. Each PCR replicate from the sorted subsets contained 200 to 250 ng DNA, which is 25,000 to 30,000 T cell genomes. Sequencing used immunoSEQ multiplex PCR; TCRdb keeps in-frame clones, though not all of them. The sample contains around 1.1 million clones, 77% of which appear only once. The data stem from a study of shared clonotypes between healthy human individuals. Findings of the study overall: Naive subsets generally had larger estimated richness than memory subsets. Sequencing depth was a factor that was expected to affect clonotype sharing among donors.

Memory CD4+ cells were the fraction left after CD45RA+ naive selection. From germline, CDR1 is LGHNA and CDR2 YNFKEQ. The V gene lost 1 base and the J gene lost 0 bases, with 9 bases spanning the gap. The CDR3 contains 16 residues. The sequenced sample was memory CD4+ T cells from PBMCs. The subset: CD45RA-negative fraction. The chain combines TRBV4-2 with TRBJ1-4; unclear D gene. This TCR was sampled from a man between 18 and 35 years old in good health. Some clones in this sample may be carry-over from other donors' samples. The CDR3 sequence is CASSQAASATNEKLFF. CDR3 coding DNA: TGTGCCAGCAGCCAAGCGGCGAGTGCAACTAATGAAAAACTGTTTTTT.